Listed below are T cell receptor beta chains from one sample, sequenced in a study of OX40 agonist ivuxolimab in advanced cancers. Only in-frame clones appear in the TCRdb table, and some are missing; sequencing was by immunoSEQ multiplex PCR. The table shows more than 40,000 clones, with roughly 85% occurring only once. Source: CD4+ or CD8+ T cells sorted from blood, taken in a trial of the OX40 agonist ivuxolimab. The receptor source for this set is an adult with an advanced solid tumor such as melanoma, head and neck, liver or kidney cancer. The CDR3 runs from the conserved cysteine through the conserved F or W. The order of the fields is D gene, V gene, clone size, J gene, CDR3 DNA, CDR3 protein. A D gene is named only where the DNA matches it firmly. Only some rows state a clone size, as once, few, many or a class for expanded clones.

>-|TRBV19|-|TRBJ1-3
TGTGCCAGTAGTCCAGGGCACAGGGCTGGAAACACCATATATTTT
CASSPGHRAGNTIYF
>TRBD2|TRBV6-5|-|TRBJ2-7
TGTGCCAGCAGTCAAGGACTAGCGGGTACCTACGAGCAGTACTTC
CASSQGLAGTYEQYF
>TRBD1|TRBV27|-|TRBJ1-2
TGTGCCAGCAGTTCGGGGGCAGGGGGTAGCTATGGCTACACCTTC
CASSSGAGGSYGYTF
>-|TRBV9|-|TRBJ2-2
TGTGCCAGCAGCCTACCGACTGATGCGCACACCGGGGAGCTGTTTTTT
CASSLPTDAHTGELFF
>TRBD2|TRBV19|few|TRBJ2-3
TGTGCCAGTAAAAAAACCGGGACTAGCGTCGGCACAGATACGCAGTATTTT
CASKKTGTSVGTDTQYF
>TRBD1|TRBV6-5|-|TRBJ2-1
TGTGCCAGCAGTCCGGACAGGGCGGCGCAGTTCTTC
CASSPDRAAQFF
>-|TRBV5-1|-|TRBJ1-2
TGCGCCAGCAGGGAAGGAGACTATGGCTACACCTTC
CASREGDYGYTF
>TRBD1|TRBV11-2|-|TRBJ1-2
TGTGCCAGCAGCTTACAGGGGGCAAGTAACTATGGCTACACCTTC
CASSLQGASNYGYTF
>-|TRBV29-1|-|TRBJ2-7
TGCAGCGTTCTGTTTAATTACGAGCAGTACTTC
CSVLFNYEQYF
>TRBD1|TRBV5-6|once|TRBJ2-7
TGTGCCAGCAGTCAAGACAGGGGCCGGGGTTACGAGCAGTACTTC
CASSQDRGRGYEQYF
>-|TRBV28|-|TRBJ1-1
TGTGCCAGCATCTCGAACACTGAAGCTTTCTTT
CASISNTEAFF
>-|TRBV7-2|-|TRBJ2-1
TGTGCCAGCAGCTTAGTAGTGGTTACTAGCAATGGTGAGCAGTTCTTC
CASSLVVVTSNGEQFF
>TRBD1|TRBV9|-|TRBJ1-1
TGTGCCAGCAGCACAAAGAGGACAGGGGAAGCTTTCTTT
CASSTKRTGEAFF
>TRBD2|TRBV10-1|-|TRBJ2-5
TGCGCCAGCAGCGTCTCGACTAGCGGTAAGGAGACCCAGTACTTC
CASSVSTSGKETQYF
>TRBD2|TRBV18|-|TRBJ2-7
TGTGCCAGCTCACCGGGACTAGCGGGCTACGAGCAGTACTTC
CASSPGLAGYEQYF
>-|TRBV6-5|few|TRBJ1-6
TGTGCCAGCAGCAATCAGGGGTCCTATAATTCACCCCTCCACTTT
CASSNQGSYNSPLHF
>-|TRBV27|-|TRBJ1-1
TGTGCCAGCAGTTTACTGGGGGCGCATGAAGCTTTCTTT
CASSLLGAHEAFF
>TRBD1|TRBV28|-|TRBJ2-7
TGTGCCACCAGCCTACAGGGGGTTTTGGACGAGCAGTACTTC
CATSLQGVLDEQYF
>-|TRBV2|medium-sized|TRBJ1-5
TGTGCCAGCACTTATTCCCTTAATCAGCCCCAGCATTTT
CASTYSLNQPQHF
>-|TRBV7-9|many|TRBJ2-5
TGTGCCAGCAGCTTGAGGGGGACCCAGTACTTC
CASSLRGTQYF
>-|TRBV5-1|-|TRBJ2-1
TGCGCCAGCAGCAGGACCGGGACTGACCTCTACAATGAGCAGTTCTTC
CASSRTGTDLYNEQFF
>TRBD1|TRBV5-4|-|TRBJ1-2
TGTGCCAGCAGCTTCTACGTAGGACAGGTTAGCGGCTACACCTTC
CASSFYVGQVSGYTF
>TRBD1|TRBV30|-|TRBJ2-6
TGTGCCTGGGTCCCGAGACAGGGCCTTTCAGGGGCCAACGTCCTGACTTTC
CAWVPRQGLSGANVLTF
>TRBD1|TRBV5-6|-|TRBJ2-7
TGTGCCAGCAGCCTGGGATACCGGGGGGACAGGGGAGCCTACGAGCAGTACTTC
CASSLGYRGDRGAYEQYF
>-|TRBV9|-|TRBJ1-6
TGTGCCAGCAGCGGGACTACAGTTAGCTCACCCCTCCACTTT
CASSGTTVSSPLHF
>TRBD2|TRBV11-3|-|TRBJ2-1
TGTGCCAGCAGCAGACTAGCGCGCAATGAGCAGTTCTTC
CASSRLARNEQFF
>TRBD2|TRBV11-3|-|TRBJ2-2
TGTGCCAGCAGCCCCAGGGCGGGCGGGAGCGGGGCCGGGGAGCTGTTTTTT
CASSPRAGGSGAGELFF
>-|TRBV28|-|TRBJ2-7
TGTGCCCACCAGGGGCCCCTCTCCTACGAGCAGTACTTC
CAHQGPLSYEQYF
>-|TRBV7-9|-|TRBJ1-5
TGTGCCAGCAGCGCCTTGGGGCCGGGACAGCCCCAGCATTTT
CASSALGPGQPQHF
>-|TRBV2|-|TRBJ2-7
TGTGCCAGCATGAGTAAGGAGTTCGGGGTAGGGGGCGAGCAGTACTTC
CASMSKEFGVGGEQYF
>-|TRBV6-4|-|TRBJ2-1
TGTGCCAGCAGCCCGGGTGGGGACTGGGGGGATGAGCAGTTCTTC
CASSPGGDWGDEQFF
>-|TRBV28|-|TRBJ2-5
TGTGCCAGCAGTTTAACCGGGGTCGAAGAGACCCAGTACTTC
CASSLTGVEETQYF
>-|TRBV18|-|TRBJ2-7
TGTGCCAGCTCACCGCCCGGTAGGGGATCCTACGAGCAGTACTTC
CASSPPGRGSYEQYF
>-|TRBV4-1|once|TRBJ1-1
TGCGCCAGCAGCCAAGGGTTCGGGCTAAACACTGAAGCTTTCTTT
CASSQGFGLNTEAFF
>TRBD2|TRBV27|-|TRBJ2-3
TGTGCCAGCAGATCAGCGGGGGGGCCGAGCACAGATACGCAGTATTTT
CASRSAGGPSTDTQYF
>-|TRBV28|-|TRBJ2-7
TGTGCCAGCAGTCCACACACACTCCTAGACGGCGAGCAGTACTTC
CASSPHTLLDGEQYF
>-|TRBV6-5|-|TRBJ2-5
TGTGCCAGCAGTTACTCAAGGGGGCAAGAGACCCAGTACTTC
CASSYSRGQETQYF
>TRBD1|TRBV2|medium-sized|TRBJ2-3
TGTGCCAGCAGTAACGGACAGGGGGAGTTGGATACGCAGTATTTT
CASSNGQGELDTQYF
>-|TRBV9|-|TRBJ2-7
TGTGCCAGCAGCCAAGGGGGGTACGAGCAGTACTTC
CASSQGGYEQYF
>-|TRBV11-3|-|TRBJ2-7
TGTGCCAGCAGCTTAGATCCAGGGACGGAGTCCGGGAAGCAGTACTTC
CASSLDPGTESGKQYF
>-|TRBV6-4|-|TRBJ2-3
TGTGCCAGCAGTGACTCTTCCGGGGAAGCAACCAGCACAGATACGCAGTATTTT
CASSDSSGEATSTDTQYF
>-|TRBV2|-|TRBJ2-5
TGTGCCAGCAGTGAACGAACAGTCCAAGAGACCCAGTACTTC
CASSERTVQETQYF